These 32 T cell receptor beta chains originate from one sample sequenced in a study of CD8+ T cells in alopecia areata. The treatment was: oral pan-JAK inhibitor, 5-10 mg twice daily. Investigators isolated RNA and reverse transcribed it into cDNA to act as the sequencing template. The assay was immunoSEQ multiplex PCR, and TCRdb's table has in-frame clones only and misses some. The sample has 85,000 to 95,000 clones; just over 70% are singletons. The specimen was CD8+ T cells sorted from blood, collected between weeks 43 and 45, from a patient treated with tofacitinib. All receptors come from a human donor with alopecia areata.

This clone is a singleton in its sample. The V call is TRBV12-5, the J call TRBJ2-4; D possibly matches TRBD1 or TRBD2 (7 bases each). There are 12 residues in the CDR3. Germline V gene sequence: CDR1 LGHNT, CDR2 FRNRAP. V was trimmed by 5 bases and J by 11 bases, leaving 13 bases between them. The CDR3 coding sequence is TGTGCTAGTGGTCAGGGGGGGAGCGTTCAGTACTTC. Translation gives CASGQGGSVQYF.

This clone was seen just once. This sequence joins TRBV11-2 and TRBJ2-5; D is unresolved. Germline CDR1 and CDR2: SGHAT and FQNNGV. V gave up 5 bases and J gave up 5 bases, with 12 bases separating them. This CDR3 has 13 residues. The CDR3 protein is CASSPEADETQYF. For the CDR3, the DNA is TGTGCCAGCAGCCCAGAGGCAGATGAGACCCAGTACTTC.

The chain recombines TRBV9 with TRBJ2-6; 8 nucleotides line up with TRBD1. This CDR3 has 18 amino acids. Germline CDR1 is SGDLS and CDR2 is YYNGEE. V gave up 3 bases and J gave up 1 base; unmatched junction bases: 9. In nucleotides, the CDR3 is TGTGCCAGCAGCGACTCCGGGACAGGCGTTTCTGGGGCCAACGTCCTGACTTTC. It is translated as CASSDSGTGVSGANVLTF.

This rearrangement joins TRBV15 to TRBJ2-1; either TRBD1 or TRBD2 may fit D (6 bases each). The CDR3 contains 13 residues. In germline, CDR1 is LNHNV, CDR2 YYDKDF (reference sequence). V lost 0 bases and J 9 bases, leaving 9 bases between the germline ends. CDR3 loop: CATSRDRGLEQFF. The CDR3 coding sequence is TGTGCCACCAGCAGAGATCGGGGGCTTGAGCAGTTCTTC. The whole variable domain, remainder taken from reference TRBV15 and TRBJ2-1, is DAMVIQNPRYQVTQFGKPVTLSCSQTLNHNVMYWYQQKSSQAPKLLFHYYDKDFNNEADTPDNFQSRRPNTSFCFLDIRSPGLGDTAMYLCATSRDRGLEQFFGPGTRLTVL.

This rearrangement joins TRBV7-2 to TRBJ2-7, with D perhaps matching TRBD2 (6 bases). Germline loops: CDR1 SGHTA, CDR2 FQGNSA. Trimming shortened V by 1 base and J by 6 bases, and 16 bases separated the two germline ends. CDR3 size: 15 residues. The CDR3 is CASSLGRVRGSEQYF. CDR3 sequence (DNA): TGTGCCAGCAGCTTAGGGAGGGTCCGCGGTTCCGAGCAGTACTTC.

This clone has only a few counts. The chain recombines TRBV29-1 with TRBJ2-7; 8 bases are shared with TRBD1. The CDR3 covers 13 residues. Germline CDR1 is SQVTM and CDR2 is ANQGSEA. V lost 7 bases to trimming and J lost 5 bases; unmatched junction nucleotides: 10. This CDR3 is CSALRQGKDEQYF. The DNA of the CDR3 is TGCAGCGCTTTAAGACAGGGGAAGGACGAGCAGTACTTC.

The chain carries TRBV27 and TRBJ2-5, with 8 bases identical to TRBD1. The junction had 3 bases not matched to a gene; V was cut back by 6 bases and J by 3 bases. The CDR3 contains 13 residues. Germline values: CDR1 MNHEY, CDR2 SMNVEV (reference sequence). The DNA for the CDR3 is TGTGCCAGCAGAGAGGACAGGGAAGAGACCCAGTACTTC. It translates to CASREDREETQYF.

The V gene is TRBV27, the J gene TRBJ1-6, with TRBD1 matching over 11 bases. The CDR3 extends over 19 amino acids. Germline loops: CDR1 MNHEY, CDR2 SMNVEV (reference sequence). Unmatched junction bases numbered 18, after V lost 7 bases and J lost 7 bases. For the CDR3, the DNA is TGTGCCAGCAACCCCGGCGGACAGGGGGCCCTCAGGCGGAATTCACCCCTCCACTTT. Its translation is CASNPGGQGALRRNSPLHF.

The rearrangement links TRBV14 to TRBJ2-7; no definite D call. V was cut by 5 bases and J by 1 base, with 15 bases left in between. Per germline, CDR1 SGHDN and CDR2 FVKESK. The CDR3 has 15 residues. DNA for the CDR3: TGTGCCAGCAGCAATCAGCCCCAATCATCCTACGAGCAGTACTTC. Translation: CASSNQPQSSYEQYF.

The rearrangement joins TRBV19 to TRBJ1-1, with D maybe TRBD1 (6 bases). CDR3 length: 14 residues. Trimming cost V 5 bases and J 3 bases, with 13 bases left between them. CDR1 and CDR2 (germline): LNHDA, SQIVND (reference sequence). The DNA of the CDR3 is TGTGCCAGTAGTTTACAGGGTGGAGACACTGAAGCTTTCTTT. This codes for CASSLQGGDTEAFF.

The chain combines TRBV13 with TRBJ2-3; tentatively, D is TRBD1 (5 bases). Per germline, CDR1 PRHDT and CDR2 FYEKMQ (reference sequence). The length of the CDR3 is 14 residues. Trimming took 5 bases from V and 0 from J, leaving 9 bases between them. CDR3 in amino acids: CASSADSSTDTQYF. The CDR3 bases are TGTGCCAGCAGCGCCGACAGTAGCACAGATACGCAGTATTTT. The full variable domain, completed using reference TRBV13 and TRBJ2-3, is AAGVIQSPRHLIKEKRETATLKCYPIPRHDTVYWYQQGPGQDPQFLISFYEKMQSDKGSIPDRFSAQQFSDYHSELNMSSLELGDSALYFCASSADSSTDTQYFGPGTRLTVL.

The chain recombines TRBV30 with TRBJ2-7; the D call may be TRBD1 or TRBD2 (6 bases each). V lost 3 bases and J 7 bases, leaving 10 bases between the germline ends. CDR1 is GTSNPN and CDR2 is SVGIG in the germline V gene (reference sequence). CDR3 length: 11 amino acids. CDR3 sequence: CAWRTGTEQYF. The CDR3 coding sequence is TGTGCCTGGAGAACAGGGACTGAGCAGTACTTC.

Only a few counts were recorded for this clone. The rearrangement links TRBV2 to TRBJ1-5; no reliable D call. This CDR3 spans 14 amino acids. Germline V gene data show CDR1 as SNHLY and CDR2 as FYNNEI. Trimming shortened V by 7 bases and J by 4 bases, and 14 bases separated the two germline ends. CDR3 bases: TGTGCCAGCACCTTGGCGGCGGGAAATCAGCCCCAGCATTTT. Amino acids: CASTLAAGNQPQHF.

The gene calls are TRBV27 and TRBJ1-2; weak D call: TRBD1 (5 bases). Per germline, CDR1 MNHEY and CDR2 SMNVEV (reference sequence). This CDR3 region has 13 residues. The ends were cut back, 5 bases at V and 8 bases at J, with 15 bases in the middle. The CDR3 DNA sequence: TGTGCCAGCAGTCCCCAGGGCCTTCAGGGCTACACCTTC. Its translation is CASSPQGLQGYTF.

This clone appeared a few times. The chain carries TRBV12-5 and TRBJ2-7; D is unclear. Germline loops: CDR1 LGHNT, CDR2 FRNRAP. Trimming shortened V by 1 base and J by 2 bases, and 6 bases separated the two germline ends. This CDR3 comprises 13 residues. The CDR3: CASGLGDAYEQYF. As DNA, the CDR3 is TGTGCTAGTGGTTTGGGGGATGCCTACGAGCAGTACTTC.

This chain joins TRBV11-2 and TRBJ2-1; maybe TRBD2 (6 bases). The CDR3 runs to 12 residues. The germline CDR1 and CDR2 sequences are SGHAT and FQNNGV. Trimming shortened V by 5 bases and J by 10 bases, and 12 bases separated the two germline ends. CDR3 sequence reads: CASSLPGLEQFF. CDR3 sequence (DNA): TGTGCCAGCAGCCTCCCCGGACTAGAGCAGTTCTTC.

The chain is built from TRBV28 and TRBJ2-2; 9 bases match TRBD1. Germline V CDR1 and CDR2: MDHEN, SYDVKM. The CDR3 spans 14 residues. J lost 6 bases, V lost 8 bases, and 7 bases had no gene match. This CDR3 is CASAPGQGAGELFF. CDR3 DNA: TGTGCCAGCGCCCCGGGACAGGGAGCCGGGGAGCTGTTTTTT.

V usage is TRBV28 and J usage is TRBJ2-4; D is uncertain. V was pared by 6 bases and J by 1 base, with 10 bases between. This CDR3 has 14 residues. Germline loops: CDR1 MDHEN, CDR2 SYDVKM. CDR3: CASRAIGAKNIQYF. In DNA form, the CDR3 reads TGTGCCAGCAGAGCTATTGGGGCCAAAAACATTCAGTACTTC.

This chain links TRBV19 with TRBJ2-3; D is uncertain. Germline CDR1 and CDR2: LNHDA and SQIVND (reference sequence). This CDR3 is built from 15 residues. The V and J ends lost 5 bases and 5 bases respectively, with 17 bases between them. The CDR3 nucleotides read TGTGCCAGTAGTCAGTCGGCGACTGTCGGAGATACGCAGTATTTT. This encodes CASSQSATVGDTQYF.

The chain employs TRBV18 and TRBJ1-2, with a tentative D call TRBD1 (6 bases). Trimming removed 2 bases at V and 2 bases at J, with 6 bases between. The CDR3 length is 13 residues. The germline V gene encodes CDR1 KGHSH and CDR2 LQKENI. The CDR3 here is CASSPGGNYGYTF. The CDR3 DNA sequence: TGTGCCAGCTCACCAGGGGGCAACTATGGCTACACCTTC.

V is TRBV5-4 and J is TRBJ1-2; D unclear. The CDR3 length is 17 residues. CDR1 is SGHNT and CDR2 is YYREEE in the germline V gene (reference sequence). V was pared by 0 bases and J by 2 bases, with 17 bases between. The CDR3 here is CASSLGPGARPNYGYTF. In DNA form, the CDR3 reads TGTGCCAGCAGCTTGGGTCCAGGCGCGAGACCCAACTATGGCTACACCTTC.

The rearrangement uses TRBV11-2 and TRBJ2-2; 7 nucleotides align to TRBD2. The length of the CDR3 is 16 residues. Trimming at V came to 5 bases and at J to 3 bases, leaving 9 bases not matched to a gene. The V gene's germline CDR1 is SGHAT and CDR2 FQNNGV. CDR3 sequence (DNA): TGTGCCAGCAGCCCCGGGGGGTTGGGATACACCGGGGAGCTGTTTTTT. This translates into CASSPGGLGYTGELFF. Filled out from reference TRBV11-2 and TRBJ2-2, the complete variable domain reads EAGVAQSPRYKIIEKRQSVAFWCNPISGHATLYWYQQILGQGPKLLIQFQNNGVVDDSQLPKDRFSAERLKGVDSTLKIQPAKLEDSAVYLCASSPGGLGYTGELFFGEGSRLTVL.

In regard to this clone: Other DNA sequences in the same sample also yield this CDR3. CDR3 protein: CSAGTDYGYTF. The CDR3, as DNA: TGCAGCGCCGGGACTGACTATGGCTACACCTTC. This chain joins TRBV29-1 and TRBJ1-2, with D possibly matching TRBD1 (5 bases). The CDR3 contains 11 residues. Per germline, CDR1 SQVTM and CDR2 ANQGSEA. The V end was cut by 7 bases, the J end by 3 bases, with 9 bases between.

This chain joins TRBV5-6 and TRBJ2-7; D tentatively reads TRBD1 or TRBD2 (6 bases each). Germline V gives CDR1 SGHDT, CDR2 YYEEEE. The CDR3 has 15 amino acids. Trimming took 0 bases from V and 5 from J, leaving 15 bases between them. The CDR3: CASSLVGGAADEQYF. The CDR3 nucleotides are TGTGCCAGCAGCTTGGTGGGGGGCGCGGCAGACGAGCAGTACTTC.

This chain uses TRBV15 with TRBJ2-3; D is perhaps TRBD2 (7 bases). Germline V gene sequence: CDR1 LNHNV, CDR2 YYDKDF (reference sequence). V lost 0 bases to trimming and J lost 6 bases, with 19 bases between them. The CDR3 loop spans 17 amino acids. The CDR3 reads CATSRDGGGRDLDTQYF. DNA for the CDR3: TGTGCCACCAGCAGAGATGGGGGGGGCCGAGATTTGGATACGCAGTATTTT.

The chain is built from TRBV6-6 and TRBJ2-1, with D hard to call. The germline gives CDR1 MNHNY, CDR2 SVGAGI (reference sequence). Trimming pared 2 bases from V and 9 bases from J, leaving 11 bases between. This CDR3 contains 13 residues. CDR3 DNA: TGTGCCAGCAGTTACGGGCTGGTTGTTGAGCAGTTCTTC. It yields the protein CASSYGLVVEQFF.

The chain combines TRBV7-6 with TRBJ2-2; 13 bases match TRBD2. The length of the CDR3 is 18 residues. The V and J ends lost 3 bases and 2 bases, in that order; junction bases with no gene match: 6. In germline, CDR1 is SGHVS, CDR2 FNYEAQ. The CDR3 sequence: CASSFPRTSGGNTGELFF. The CDR3 nucleotides are TGTGCCAGCAGCTTCCCACGGACTAGCGGGGGAAACACCGGGGAGCTGTTTTTT.

The rearrangement uses TRBV11-3 and TRBJ2-7; a possible D gene is TRBD2 (6 bases). CDR1 is SGHNT, CDR2 YENEEA, per germline. The CDR3 covers 14 residues. The V end lost 3 bases, the J end lost 6 bases, and 15 bases lay between the germline ends. CDR3 protein: CASSLPNLGSEQYF. The CDR3 nucleotides read TGTGCCAGCAGCTTGCCTAATCTCGGGAGCGAGCAGTACTTC.

This clone has a single count. The genes are TRBV7-9 and TRBJ2-1; TRBD1 is a possible D gene (5 bases). CDR3 length: 15 amino acids. Trimming removed 4 bases from V and 0 bases from J, with 10 bases in between. Germline CDR1 is SEHNR and CDR2 is FQNEAQ (reference sequence). The CDR3 sequence is CASSSTEDSYNEQFF. CDR3 coding DNA: TGTGCCAGCAGCTCGACAGAGGACTCCTACAATGAGCAGTTCTTC.

The chain is built from TRBV15 and TRBJ2-5, with 7 nucleotides matching TRBD1. The assigned J gene may be wrong: the sequence end matches TRBJ2-7 better. The germline CDR1 and CDR2 sequences are LNHNV and YYDKDF (reference sequence). CDR3 size: 13 residues. The CDR3 DNA is TGTGCCACCAGCAGACGAGGACAGGACGAGCAGTACTTC. Amino acids: CATSRRGQDEQYF.

The chain combines TRBV7-2 with TRBJ1-6; TRBD1 matches 7 bases. Per germline, CDR1 SGHTA and CDR2 FQGNSA. The length of the CDR3 is 15 residues. The ends lost 4 bases at V and 8 bases at J; junction bases unmatched: 8. CDR3 sequence reads: CASSWGQYGDSPLHF. CDR3 coding DNA: TGTGCCAGCAGCTGGGGACAGTACGGCGATTCACCCCTCCACTTT. The complete variable domain, with remaining parts taken from reference TRBV7-2 and TRBJ1-6, reads GAGVSQSPSNKVTEKGKDVELRCDPISGHTALYWYRQSLGQGLEFLIYFQGNSAPDKSGLPSDRFSAERTGGSVSTLTIQRTQQEDSAVYLCASSWGQYGDSPLHFGNGTRLTVT.

This chain connects TRBV29-1 to TRBJ1-2, with D tentatively TRBD1 (5 bases). Germline V gene sequence: CDR1 SQVTM, CDR2 ANQGSEA. The CDR3 totals 12 residues. V was clipped by 6 bases and J by 7 bases, with 15 bases between them. The CDR3 sequence: CSVPTGGSGYTF. The CDR3 nucleotides are TGCAGCGTCCCGACCGGGGGAAGTGGCTACACCTTC. Looking up the rest from reference TRBV29-1 and TRBJ1-2 gives the full variable domain: SAVISQKPSRDICQRGTSLTIQCQVDSQVTMMFWYRQQPGQSLTLIATANQGSEATYESGFVIDKFPISRPNLTFSTLTVSNMSPEDSSIYLCSVPTGGSGYTFGSGTRLTVV.